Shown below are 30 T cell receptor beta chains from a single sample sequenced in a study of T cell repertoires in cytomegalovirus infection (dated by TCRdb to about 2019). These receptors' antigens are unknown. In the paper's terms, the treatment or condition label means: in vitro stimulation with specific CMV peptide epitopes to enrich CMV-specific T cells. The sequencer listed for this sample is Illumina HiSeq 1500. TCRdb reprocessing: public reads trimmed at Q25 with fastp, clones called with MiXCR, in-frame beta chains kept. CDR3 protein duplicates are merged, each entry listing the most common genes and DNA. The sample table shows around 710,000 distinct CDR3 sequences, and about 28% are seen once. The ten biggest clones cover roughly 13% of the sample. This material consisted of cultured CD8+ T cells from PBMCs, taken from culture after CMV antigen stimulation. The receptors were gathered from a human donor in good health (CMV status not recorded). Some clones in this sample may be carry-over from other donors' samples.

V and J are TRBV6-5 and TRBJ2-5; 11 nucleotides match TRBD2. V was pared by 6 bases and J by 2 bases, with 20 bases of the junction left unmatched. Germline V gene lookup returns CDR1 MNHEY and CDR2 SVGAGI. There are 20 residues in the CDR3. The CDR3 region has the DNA TGTGCCAGCAGAACCCCACGTGTGACTAGCGGGACCCCCCTTCAAGAGACCCAGTACTTC. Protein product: CASRTPRVTSGTPLQETQYF.

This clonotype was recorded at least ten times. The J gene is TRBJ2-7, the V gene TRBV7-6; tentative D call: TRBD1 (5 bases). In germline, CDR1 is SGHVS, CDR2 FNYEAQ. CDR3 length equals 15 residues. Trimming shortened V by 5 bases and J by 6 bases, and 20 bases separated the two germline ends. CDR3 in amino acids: CASSLMDTPNREQYF. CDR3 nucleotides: TGTGCCAGCAGCCTTATGGACACCCCTAATCGCGAGCAGTACTTC.

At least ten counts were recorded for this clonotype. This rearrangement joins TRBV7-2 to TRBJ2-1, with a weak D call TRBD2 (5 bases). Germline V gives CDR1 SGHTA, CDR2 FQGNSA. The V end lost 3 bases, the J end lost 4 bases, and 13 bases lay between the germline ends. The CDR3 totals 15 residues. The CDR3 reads CASSFTRNPYNEQFF. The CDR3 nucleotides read TGTGCCAGCAGCTTTACTAGAAATCCATACAATGAGCAGTTCTTC.

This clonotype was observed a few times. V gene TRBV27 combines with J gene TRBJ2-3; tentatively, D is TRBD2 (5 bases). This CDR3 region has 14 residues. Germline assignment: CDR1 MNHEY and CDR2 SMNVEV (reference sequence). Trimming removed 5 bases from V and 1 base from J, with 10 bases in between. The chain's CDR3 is CASSTHGGTDTQYF. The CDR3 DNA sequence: TGTGCCAGCAGTACCCACGGGGGCACAGATACGCAGTATTTT.

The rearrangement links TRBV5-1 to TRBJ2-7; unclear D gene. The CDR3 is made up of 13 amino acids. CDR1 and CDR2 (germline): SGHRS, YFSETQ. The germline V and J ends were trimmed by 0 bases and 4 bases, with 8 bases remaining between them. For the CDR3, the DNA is TGCGCCAGCAGCTTGGGGGCCCAATACGAGCAGTACTTC. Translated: CASSLGAQYEQYF.

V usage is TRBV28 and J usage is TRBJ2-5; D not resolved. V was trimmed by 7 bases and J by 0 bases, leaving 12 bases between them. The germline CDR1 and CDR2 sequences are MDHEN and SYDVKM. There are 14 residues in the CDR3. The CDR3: CASTPLGYQETQYF. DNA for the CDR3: TGTGCCAGCACCCCCCTTGGGTACCAAGAGACCCAGTACTTC. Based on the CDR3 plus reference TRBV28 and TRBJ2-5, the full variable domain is DVKVTQSSRYLVKRTGEKVFLECVQDMDHENMFWYRQDPGLGLRLIYFSYDVKMKEKGDIPEGYSVSREKKERFSLILESASTNQTSMYLCASTPLGYQETQYFGPGTRLLVL.

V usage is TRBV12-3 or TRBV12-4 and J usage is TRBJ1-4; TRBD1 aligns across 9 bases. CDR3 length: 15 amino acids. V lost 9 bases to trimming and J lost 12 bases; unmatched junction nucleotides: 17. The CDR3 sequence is CASRFSGQGGPQLFF. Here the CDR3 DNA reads TGTGCCAGTCGCTTCTCGGGACAGGGAGGCCCGCAACTGTTTTTT.

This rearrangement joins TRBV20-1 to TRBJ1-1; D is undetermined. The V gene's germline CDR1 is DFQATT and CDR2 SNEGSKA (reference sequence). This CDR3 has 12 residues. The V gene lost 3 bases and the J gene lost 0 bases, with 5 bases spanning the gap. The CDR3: CSARWMNTEAFF. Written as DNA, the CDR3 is TGCAGTGCTAGGTGGATGAACACTGAAGCTTTCTTT.

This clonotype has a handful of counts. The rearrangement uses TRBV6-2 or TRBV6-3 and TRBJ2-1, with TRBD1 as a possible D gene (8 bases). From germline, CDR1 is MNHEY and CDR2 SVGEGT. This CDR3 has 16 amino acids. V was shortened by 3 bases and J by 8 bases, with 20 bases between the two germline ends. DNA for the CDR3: TGTGCCAGCAGTTATCGGGGGGCTCAGGGGGCGCATGAGCAGTTCTTC. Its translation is CASSYRGAQGAHEQFF.

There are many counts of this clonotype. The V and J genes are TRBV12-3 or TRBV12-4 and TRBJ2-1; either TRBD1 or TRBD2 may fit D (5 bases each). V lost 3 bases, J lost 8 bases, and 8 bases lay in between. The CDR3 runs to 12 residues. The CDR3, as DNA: TGTGCCAGCAGTTTGGGGGACGATGAGCAGTTCTTC. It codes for CASSLGDDEQFF.

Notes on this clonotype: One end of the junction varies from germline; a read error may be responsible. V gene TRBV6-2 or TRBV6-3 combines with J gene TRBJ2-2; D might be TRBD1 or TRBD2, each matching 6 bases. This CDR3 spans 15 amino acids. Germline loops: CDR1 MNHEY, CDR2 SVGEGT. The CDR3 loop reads CVSNIGGIGTGELFF. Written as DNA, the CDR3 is TGTGTCAGCAACATAGGGGGGATTGGCACCGGGGAGCTGTTTTTT.

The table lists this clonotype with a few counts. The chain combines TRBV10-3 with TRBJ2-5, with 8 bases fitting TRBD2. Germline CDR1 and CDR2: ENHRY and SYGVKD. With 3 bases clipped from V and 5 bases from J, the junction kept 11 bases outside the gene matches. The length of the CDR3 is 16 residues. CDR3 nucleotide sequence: TGTGCCATCAGTGATGGTGGGCGGGGGGCCGGGGAGACCCAGTACTTC. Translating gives CAISDGGRGAGETQYF.

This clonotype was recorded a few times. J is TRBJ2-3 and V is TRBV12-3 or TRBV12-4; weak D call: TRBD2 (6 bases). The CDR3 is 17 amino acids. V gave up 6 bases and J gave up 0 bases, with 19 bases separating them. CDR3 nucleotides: TGTGCCAGCAGCCCCACCCCGGCCGGGGGAAGCACAGATACGCAGTATTTT. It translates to CASSPTPAGGSTDTQYF.

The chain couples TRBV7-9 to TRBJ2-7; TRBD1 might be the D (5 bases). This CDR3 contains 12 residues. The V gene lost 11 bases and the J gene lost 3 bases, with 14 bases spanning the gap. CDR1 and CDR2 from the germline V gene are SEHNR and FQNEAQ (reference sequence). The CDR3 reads CAVQGPLYEQYV. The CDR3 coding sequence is TGTGCCGTGCAGGGTCCCCTCTACGAGCAGTACGTC.

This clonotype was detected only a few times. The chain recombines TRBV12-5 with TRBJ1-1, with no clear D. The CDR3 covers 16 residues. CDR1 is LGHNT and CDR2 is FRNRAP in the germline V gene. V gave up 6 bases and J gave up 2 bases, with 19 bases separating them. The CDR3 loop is CASGRVRERENTEAFF. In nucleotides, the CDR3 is TGTGCTAGTGGCCGCGTCCGGGAGAGGGAAAACACTGAAGCTTTCTTT.

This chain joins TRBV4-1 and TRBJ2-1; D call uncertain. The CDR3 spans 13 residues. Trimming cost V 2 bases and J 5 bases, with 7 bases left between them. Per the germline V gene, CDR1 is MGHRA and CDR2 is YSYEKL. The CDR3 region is CASSQQNNNEQFF. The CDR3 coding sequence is TGCGCCAGCAGCCAACAGAATAACAATGAGCAGTTCTTC.

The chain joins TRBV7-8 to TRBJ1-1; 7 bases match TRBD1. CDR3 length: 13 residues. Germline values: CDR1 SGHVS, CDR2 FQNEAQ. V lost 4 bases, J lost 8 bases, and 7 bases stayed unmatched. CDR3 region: CASSSKSDREAFF. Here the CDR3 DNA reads TGTGCCAGCAGCTCGAAGTCGGACAGGGAAGCTTTCTTT.

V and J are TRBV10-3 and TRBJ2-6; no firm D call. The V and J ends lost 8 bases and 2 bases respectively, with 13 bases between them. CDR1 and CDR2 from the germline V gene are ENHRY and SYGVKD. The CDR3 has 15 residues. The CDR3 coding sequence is TGTGCCATCCGGGTCTATTCCCCTGGGGCCAACGTCCTGACTTTC. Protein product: CAIRVYSPGANVLTF.

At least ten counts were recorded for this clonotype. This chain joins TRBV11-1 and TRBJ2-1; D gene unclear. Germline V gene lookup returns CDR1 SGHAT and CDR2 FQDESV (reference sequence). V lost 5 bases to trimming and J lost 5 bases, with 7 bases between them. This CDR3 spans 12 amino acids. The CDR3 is CASSDLDNEQFF. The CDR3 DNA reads TGTGCCAGCAGCGATCTGGACAATGAGCAGTTCTTC.

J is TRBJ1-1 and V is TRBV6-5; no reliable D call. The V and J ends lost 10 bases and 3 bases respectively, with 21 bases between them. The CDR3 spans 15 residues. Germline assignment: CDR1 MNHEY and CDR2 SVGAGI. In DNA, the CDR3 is TGTGCCACCATACTCGGAATGGAGGTCGACACTGAAGCTTTCTTT. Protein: CATILGMEVDTEAFF.

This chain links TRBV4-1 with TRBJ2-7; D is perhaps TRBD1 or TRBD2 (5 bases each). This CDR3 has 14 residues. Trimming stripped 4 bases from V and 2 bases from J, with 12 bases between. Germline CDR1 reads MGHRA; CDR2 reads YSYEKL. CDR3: CASSLGMGAYEQYF. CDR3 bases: TGCGCCAGCAGCCTCGGGATGGGGGCCTACGAGCAGTACTTC.

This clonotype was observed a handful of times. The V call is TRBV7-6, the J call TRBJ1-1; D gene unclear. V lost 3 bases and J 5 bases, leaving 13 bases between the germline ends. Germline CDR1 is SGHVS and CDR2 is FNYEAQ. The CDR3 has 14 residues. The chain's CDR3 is CASSFNPNPTEAFF. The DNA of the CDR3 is TGTGCCAGCAGCTTTAACCCCAACCCGACTGAAGCTTTCTTT.

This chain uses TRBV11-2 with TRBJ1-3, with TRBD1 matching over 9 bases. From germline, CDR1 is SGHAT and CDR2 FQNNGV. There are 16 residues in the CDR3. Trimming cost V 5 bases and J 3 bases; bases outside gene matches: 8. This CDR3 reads CASSNPTGGHGNTIYF. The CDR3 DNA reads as TGTGCCAGCAGCAACCCCACAGGGGGCCATGGAAACACCATATATTTT.

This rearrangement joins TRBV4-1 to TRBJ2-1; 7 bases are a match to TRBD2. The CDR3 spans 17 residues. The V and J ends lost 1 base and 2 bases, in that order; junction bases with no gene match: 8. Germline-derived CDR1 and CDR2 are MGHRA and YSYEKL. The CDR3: CASSQGLAVTTYNEQFF. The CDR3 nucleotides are TGCGCCAGCAGCCAAGGTCTAGCGGTTACAACCTACAATGAGCAGTTCTTC.

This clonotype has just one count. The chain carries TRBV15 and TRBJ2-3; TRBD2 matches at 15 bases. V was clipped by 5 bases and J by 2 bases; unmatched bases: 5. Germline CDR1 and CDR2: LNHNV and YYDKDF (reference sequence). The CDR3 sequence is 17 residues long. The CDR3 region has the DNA TGTGCCACCAGCTGGACTAGCGGGGGGGAATCCACAGATACGCAGTATTTT. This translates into CATSWTSGGESTDTQYF.

The CDR3: CASSHDNRGRNYEQYV. The DNA for the CDR3 is TGTGCCAGCAGTCACGACAACCGCGGACGGAACTACGAGCAGTACGTC. The V call is TRBV27, the J call TRBJ2-7, with D uncertain. V was clipped by 5 bases and J by 3 bases, with 20 bases between them. Per germline, CDR1 MNHEY and CDR2 SMNVEV (reference sequence). This CDR3 comprises 16 residues.

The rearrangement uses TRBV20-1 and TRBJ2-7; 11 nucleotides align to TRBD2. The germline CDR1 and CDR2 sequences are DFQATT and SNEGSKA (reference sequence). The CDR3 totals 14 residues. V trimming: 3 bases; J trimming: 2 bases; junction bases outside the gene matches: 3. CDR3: CSARGLAEPYEQYV. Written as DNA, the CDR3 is TGCAGTGCTAGGGGACTAGCGGAGCCCTACGAGCAGTACGTC.

CDR3 coding DNA: TGCAGCGGGGACAGGAACACTGAAGCTTTCTTT. It encodes CSGDRNTEAFF. The chain couples TRBV29-1 to TRBJ1-1; 7 positions match TRBD1. Germline V gives CDR1 SQVTM, CDR2 ANQGSEA. V dropped 7 bases and J dropped 1; count of bases not matched to a gene: 0. The CDR3 contains 11 residues.

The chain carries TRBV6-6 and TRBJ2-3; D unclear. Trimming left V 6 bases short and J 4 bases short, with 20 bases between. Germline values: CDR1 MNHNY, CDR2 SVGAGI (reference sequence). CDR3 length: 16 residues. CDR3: CASSSGPYPPADTQYF. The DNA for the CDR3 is TGTGCCAGCAGCTCCGGACCGTATCCCCCCGCAGATACGCAGTATTTT.

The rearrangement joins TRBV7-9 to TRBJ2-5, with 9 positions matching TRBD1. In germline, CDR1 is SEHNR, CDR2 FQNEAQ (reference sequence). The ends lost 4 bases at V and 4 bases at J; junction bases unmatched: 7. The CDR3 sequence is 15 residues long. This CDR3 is CASSWTGAQGETQYF. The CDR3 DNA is TGTGCCAGCAGCTGGACAGGGGCACAGGGAGAGACCCAGTACTTC.